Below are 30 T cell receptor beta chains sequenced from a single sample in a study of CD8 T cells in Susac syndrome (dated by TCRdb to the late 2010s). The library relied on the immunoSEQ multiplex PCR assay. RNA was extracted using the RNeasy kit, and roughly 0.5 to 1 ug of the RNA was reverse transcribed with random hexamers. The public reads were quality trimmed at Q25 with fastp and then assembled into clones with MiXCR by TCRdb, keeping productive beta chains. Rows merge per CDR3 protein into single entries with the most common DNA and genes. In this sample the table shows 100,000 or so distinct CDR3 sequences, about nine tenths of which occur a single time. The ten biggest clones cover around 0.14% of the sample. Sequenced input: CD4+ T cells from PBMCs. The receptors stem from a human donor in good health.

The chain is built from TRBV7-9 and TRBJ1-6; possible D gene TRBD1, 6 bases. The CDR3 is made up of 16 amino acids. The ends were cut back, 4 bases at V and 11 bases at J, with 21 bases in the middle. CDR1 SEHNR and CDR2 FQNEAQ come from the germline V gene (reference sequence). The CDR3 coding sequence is TGTGCCAGCAGCTCCGGGGGGGACACCGGCTGGGCACCCCTCCACTTT. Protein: CASSSGGDTGWAPLHF.

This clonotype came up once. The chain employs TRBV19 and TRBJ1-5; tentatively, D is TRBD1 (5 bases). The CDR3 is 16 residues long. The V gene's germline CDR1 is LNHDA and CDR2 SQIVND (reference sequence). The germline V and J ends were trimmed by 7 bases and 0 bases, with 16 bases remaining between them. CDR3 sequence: CASMGPTARSNQPQHF. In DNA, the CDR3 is TGTGCCAGTATGGGGCCTACGGCCCGTAGCAATCAGCCCCAGCATTTT.

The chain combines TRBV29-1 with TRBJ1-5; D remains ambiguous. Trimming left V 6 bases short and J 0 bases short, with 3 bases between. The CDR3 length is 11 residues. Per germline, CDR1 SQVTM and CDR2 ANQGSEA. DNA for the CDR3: TGCAGCGTCGGTAGCAATCAGCCCCAGCATTTT. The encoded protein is CSVGSNQPQHF.

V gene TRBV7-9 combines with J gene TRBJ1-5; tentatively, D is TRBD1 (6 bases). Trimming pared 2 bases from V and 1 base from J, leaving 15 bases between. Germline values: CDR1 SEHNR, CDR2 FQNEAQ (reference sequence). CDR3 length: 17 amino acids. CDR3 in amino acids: CASSLYLGASSNQPQHF. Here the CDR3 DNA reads TGTGCCAGCAGCTTATATCTGGGGGCATCAAGCAATCAGCCCCAGCATTTT.

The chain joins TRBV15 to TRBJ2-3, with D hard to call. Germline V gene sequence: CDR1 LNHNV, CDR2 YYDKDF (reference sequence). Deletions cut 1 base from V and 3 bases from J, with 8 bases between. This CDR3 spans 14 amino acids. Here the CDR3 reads CATSRGVMTDTQYF. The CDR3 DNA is TGTGCCACCAGCAGAGGAGTGATGACAGATACGCAGTATTTT.

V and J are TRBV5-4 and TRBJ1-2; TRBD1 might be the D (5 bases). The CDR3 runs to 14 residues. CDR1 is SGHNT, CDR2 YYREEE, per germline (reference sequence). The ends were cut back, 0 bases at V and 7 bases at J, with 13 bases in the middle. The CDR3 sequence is CASSLVGRVVGYTF. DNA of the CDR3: TGTGCCAGCAGCTTGGTGGGCAGGGTCGTTGGCTACACCTTC.

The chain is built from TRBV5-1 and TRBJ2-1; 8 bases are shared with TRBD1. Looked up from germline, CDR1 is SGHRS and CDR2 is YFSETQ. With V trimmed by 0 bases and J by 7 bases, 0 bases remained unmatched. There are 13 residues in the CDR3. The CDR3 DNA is TGCGCCAGCAGCTTGGGACAGGGGAATGAGCAGTTCTTC. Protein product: CASSLGQGNEQFF.

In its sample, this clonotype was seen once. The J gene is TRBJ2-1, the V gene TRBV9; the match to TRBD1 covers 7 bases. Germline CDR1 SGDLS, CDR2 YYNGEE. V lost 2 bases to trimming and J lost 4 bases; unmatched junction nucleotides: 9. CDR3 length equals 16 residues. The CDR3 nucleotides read TGTGCCAGCAGCGTTTCCGGGACAGAGGCTTACAATGAGCAGTTCTTC. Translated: CASSVSGTEAYNEQFF.

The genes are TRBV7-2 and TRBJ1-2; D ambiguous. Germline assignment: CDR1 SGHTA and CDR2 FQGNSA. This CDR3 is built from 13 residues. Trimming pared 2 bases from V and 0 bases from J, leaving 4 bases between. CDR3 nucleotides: TGTGCCAGCAGCTTAACGGCTAACTATGGCTACACCTTC. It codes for CASSLTANYGYTF. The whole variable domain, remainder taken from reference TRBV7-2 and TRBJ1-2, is GAGVSQSPSNKVTEKGKDVELRCDPISGHTALYWYRQSLGQGLEFLIYFQGNSAPDKSGLPSDRFSAERTGGSVSTLTIQRTQQEDSAVYLCASSLTANYGYTFGSGTRLTVV.

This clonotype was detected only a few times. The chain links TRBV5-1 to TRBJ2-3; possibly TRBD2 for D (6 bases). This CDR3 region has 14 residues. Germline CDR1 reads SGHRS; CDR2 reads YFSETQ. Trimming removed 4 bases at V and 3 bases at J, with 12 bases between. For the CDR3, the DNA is TGCGCCAGCAGCGCAGCCGGGACTACAGATACGCAGTATTTT. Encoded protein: CASSAAGTTDTQYF.

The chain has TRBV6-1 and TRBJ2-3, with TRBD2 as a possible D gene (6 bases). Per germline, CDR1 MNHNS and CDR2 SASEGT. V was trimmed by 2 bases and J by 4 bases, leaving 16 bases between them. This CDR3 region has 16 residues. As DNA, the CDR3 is TGTGCCAGCAGTGAACCCCCCGGGGGTGGCGCAGATACGCAGTATTTT. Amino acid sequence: CASSEPPGGGADTQYF.

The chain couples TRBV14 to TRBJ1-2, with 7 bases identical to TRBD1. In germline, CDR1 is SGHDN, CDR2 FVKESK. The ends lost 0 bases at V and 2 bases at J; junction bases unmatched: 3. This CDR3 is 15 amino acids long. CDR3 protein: CASSQDPGQNYGYTF. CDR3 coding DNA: TGTGCCAGCAGCCAAGACCCGGGACAGAACTATGGCTACACCTTC.

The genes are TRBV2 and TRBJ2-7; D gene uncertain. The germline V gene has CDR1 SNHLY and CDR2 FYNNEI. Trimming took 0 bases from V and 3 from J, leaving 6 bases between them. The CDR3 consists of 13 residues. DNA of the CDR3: TGTGCCAGCAGTGAAGCACTCTACTACGAGCAGTACTTC. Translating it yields CASSEALYYEQYF.

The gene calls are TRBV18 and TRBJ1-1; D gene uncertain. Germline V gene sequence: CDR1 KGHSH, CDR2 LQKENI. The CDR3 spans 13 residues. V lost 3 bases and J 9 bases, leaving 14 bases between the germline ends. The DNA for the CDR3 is TGTGCCAGCTCACCCCCCCTAGGCGGGCAAGCTTTCTTT. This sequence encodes CASSPPLGGQAFF.

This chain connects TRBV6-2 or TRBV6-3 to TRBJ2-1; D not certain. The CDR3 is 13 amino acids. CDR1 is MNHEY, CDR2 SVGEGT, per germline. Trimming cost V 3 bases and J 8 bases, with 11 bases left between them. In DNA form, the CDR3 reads TGTGCCAGCAGTTATGGGCCGTCGGATGAGCAGTTCTTC. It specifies CASSYGPSDEQFF.

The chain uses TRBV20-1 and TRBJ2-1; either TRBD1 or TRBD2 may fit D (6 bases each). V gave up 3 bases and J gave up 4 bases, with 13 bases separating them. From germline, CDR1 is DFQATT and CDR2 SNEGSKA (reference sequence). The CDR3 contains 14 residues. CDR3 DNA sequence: TGCAGTGCTAGTTCGCCGGGGGCATACAATGAGCAGTTCTTC. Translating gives CSASSPGAYNEQFF.

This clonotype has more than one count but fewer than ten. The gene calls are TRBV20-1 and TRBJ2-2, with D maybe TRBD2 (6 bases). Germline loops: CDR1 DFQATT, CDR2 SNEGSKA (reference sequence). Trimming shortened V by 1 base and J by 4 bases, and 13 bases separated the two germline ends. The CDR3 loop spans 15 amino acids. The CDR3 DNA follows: TGCAGTGCTAGAGCCGGGAGCAGGGTCACCGGGGAGCTGTTTTTT. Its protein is CSARAGSRVTGELFF.

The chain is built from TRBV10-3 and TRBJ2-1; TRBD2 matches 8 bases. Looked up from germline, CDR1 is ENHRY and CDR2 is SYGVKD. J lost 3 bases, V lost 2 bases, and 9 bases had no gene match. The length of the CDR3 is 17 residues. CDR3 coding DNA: TGTGCCATCAGTGAGCTGGTAGGCGGGGGGTACTACAATGAGCAGTTCTTC. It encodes CAISELVGGGYYNEQFF.

CDR3 in DNA: TGTGCCAGTAGTTCGGACCCCCTCGAGCAGTACTTC. It is translated as CASSSDPLEQYF. The chain joins TRBV19 to TRBJ2-7; D is undetermined. V lost 5 bases and J lost 6, with 11 bases in between. CDR1 is LNHDA and CDR2 is SQIVND in the germline V gene (reference sequence). The CDR3 loop spans 12 amino acids.

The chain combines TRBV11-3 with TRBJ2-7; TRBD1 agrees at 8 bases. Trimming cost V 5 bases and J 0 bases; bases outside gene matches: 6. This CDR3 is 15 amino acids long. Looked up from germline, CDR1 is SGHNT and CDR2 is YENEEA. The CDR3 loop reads CASSRGQASSYEQYF. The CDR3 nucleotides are TGTGCCAGCAGCCGGGGACAGGCGAGCTCCTACGAGCAGTACTTC.

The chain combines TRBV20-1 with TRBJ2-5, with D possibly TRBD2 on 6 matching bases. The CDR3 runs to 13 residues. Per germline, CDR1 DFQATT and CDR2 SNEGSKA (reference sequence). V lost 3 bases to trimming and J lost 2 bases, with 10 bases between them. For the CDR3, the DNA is TGCAGTGCTAGGCCCAGCGGGCAAGAGACCCAGTACTTC. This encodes CSARPSGQETQYF.

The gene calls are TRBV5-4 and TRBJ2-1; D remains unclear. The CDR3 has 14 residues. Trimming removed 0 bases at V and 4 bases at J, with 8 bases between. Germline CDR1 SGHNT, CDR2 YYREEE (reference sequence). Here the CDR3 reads CASSLEVGYNEQFF. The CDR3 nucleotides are TGTGCCAGCAGCTTGGAAGTGGGTTACAATGAGCAGTTCTTC.

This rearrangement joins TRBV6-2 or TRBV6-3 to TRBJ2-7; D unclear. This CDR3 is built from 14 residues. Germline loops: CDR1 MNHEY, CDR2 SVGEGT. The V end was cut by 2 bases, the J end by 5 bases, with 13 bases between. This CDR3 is CASSYRAFDHEQYF. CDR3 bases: TGTGCCAGCAGTTACCGCGCGTTTGACCACGAGCAGTACTTC.

The CDR3 loop is CSVPGKDGAEAFF. Here the CDR3 DNA reads TGCAGCGTCCCAGGGAAGGATGGGGCTGAAGCTTTCTTT. V and J are TRBV29-1 and TRBJ1-1; possible D gene TRBD1, 5 bases. The V and J ends lost 6 bases and 6 bases respectively, with 17 bases between them. The CDR3 length is 13 residues. CDR1 is SQVTM, CDR2 ANQGSEA, per germline.

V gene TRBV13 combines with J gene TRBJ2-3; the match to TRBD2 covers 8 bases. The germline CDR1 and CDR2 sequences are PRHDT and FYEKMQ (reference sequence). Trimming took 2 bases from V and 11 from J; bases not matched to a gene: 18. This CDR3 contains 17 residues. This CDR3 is CASSLPGLGGRLKGQYF. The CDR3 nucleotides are TGTGCCAGCAGCTTACCGGGTCTCGGCGGGAGGCTTAAGGGGCAGTATTTT.

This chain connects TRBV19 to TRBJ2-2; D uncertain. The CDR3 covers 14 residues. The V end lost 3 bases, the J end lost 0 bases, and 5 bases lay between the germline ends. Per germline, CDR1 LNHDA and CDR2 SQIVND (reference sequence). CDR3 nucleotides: TGTGCCAGTAGTATTCGGGCGAACACCGGGGAGCTGTTTTTT. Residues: CASSIRANTGELFF. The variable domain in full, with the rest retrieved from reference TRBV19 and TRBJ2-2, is DGGITQSPKYLFRKEGQNVTLSCEQNLNHDAMYWYRQDPGQGLRLIYYSQIVNDFQKGDIAEGYSVSREKKESFPLTVTSAQKNPTAFYLCASSIRANTGELFFGEGSRLTVL.

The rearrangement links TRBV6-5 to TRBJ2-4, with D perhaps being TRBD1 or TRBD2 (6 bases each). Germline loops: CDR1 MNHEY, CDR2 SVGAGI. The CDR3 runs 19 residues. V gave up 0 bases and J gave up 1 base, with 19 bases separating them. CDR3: CASSYSGGDLVVAKNIQYF. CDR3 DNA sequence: TGTGCCAGCAGTTACTCGGGGGGCGATTTGGTTGTGGCCAAAAACATTCAGTACTTC.

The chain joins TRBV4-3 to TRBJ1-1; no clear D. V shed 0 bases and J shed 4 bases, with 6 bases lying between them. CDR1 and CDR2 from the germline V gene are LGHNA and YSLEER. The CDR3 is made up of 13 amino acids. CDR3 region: CASSQEESTEAFF. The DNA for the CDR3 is TGCGCCAGCAGCCAAGAGGAGAGCACTGAAGCTTTCTTT.

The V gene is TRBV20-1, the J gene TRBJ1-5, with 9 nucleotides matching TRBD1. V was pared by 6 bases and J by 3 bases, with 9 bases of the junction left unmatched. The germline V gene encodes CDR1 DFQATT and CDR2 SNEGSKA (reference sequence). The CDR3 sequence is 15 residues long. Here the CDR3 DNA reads TGCAGTGCGCGGAGCGGGACAGGGTACAATCAGCCCCAGCATTTT. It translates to CSARSGTGYNQPQHF.

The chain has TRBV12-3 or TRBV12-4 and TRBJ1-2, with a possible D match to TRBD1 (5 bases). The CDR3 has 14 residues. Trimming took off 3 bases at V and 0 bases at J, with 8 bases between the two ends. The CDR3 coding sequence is TGTGCCAGCAGTTTTGGGACTTCTAACTATGGCTACACCTTC. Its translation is CASSFGTSNYGYTF.